Listed here are 24 T cell receptor delta chains from one sample, sequenced in a study of gamma-delta T cells after stem cell transplantation (dated by TCRdb to about 2016). The library was generated by RT-PCR. Instrument on record: Illumina MiSeq. In TCRdb, clones were called once more from the public reads by CATT, and rows of identical DNA were later combined. This sample is represented by about 710 delta-chain clones; 5% to 6.5% of them were singletons. The top ten clones comprise 50% to 60% of the sample. The sequenced sample was gamma-delta T cells. The receptor set was obtained from a human donor. It is not recorded whose cells these are; they may come from a transplant donor.

Notes on this clone: A read error may explain this, as a much larger clone is one base away. Other nucleotide sequences from this sample produce the same CDR3. The gene calls are TRDV1 and TRDJ1, with 9 bases fitting TRDD3. Per the germline V gene, CDR1 is TSWWSYY and CDR2 is QGS. The V gene end was trimmed by 0 bases and the J gene end by 0 bases; junction bases not matched to a gene: 38. CDR3 size: 28 residues. The CDR3: CALGELRGPSLVQNLYWGTSPNTDKLIF. DNA for the CDR3: TGTGCTCTTGGGGAACTCAGGGGTCCCAGTCTCGTTCAAAACCTATACTGGGGGACATCCCCCAACACCGATAAACTCATCTTT.

Worth noting for this clone: This specimen includes other DNA sequences encoding the same CDR3. The chain recombines TRDV2 with TRDJ1; 9 nucleotides match TRDD3. CDR3 size: 25 residues. V trimming: 0 bases; J trimming: 4 bases; junction bases outside the gene matches: 35. The germline gives CDR1 GEAIGNYY, CDR2 EKD. The CDR3 protein is CACDTVLGDTRIGRGSRKGYDKLIF. The DNA of the CDR3 is TGTGCCTGTGACACCGTGCTAGGGGATACGCGTATAGGCCGGGGTTCAAGAAAAGGTTACGATAAACTCATCTTT.

This clone is deemed medium-sized. The chain employs TRDV1 and TRDJ4; possible D gene TRDD3, 6 bases. Germline V gives CDR1 TSWWSYY, CDR2 QGS. The CDR3 contains 21 residues. Deletions cut 1 base from V and 0 bases from J, with 30 bases between. The CDR3 coding sequence is TGTGCTCTTGGGGAACCTCTCCTCCCATTACTGATACGCCTGACTGCCAGACCCCTGATCTTT. Translated, it gives CALGEPLLPLLIRLTARPLIF.

With regard to this clone: TCRdb has a much larger clone's protein, which differs at residue 11 from the translation of this DNA, likely because of a read error; what is shown is the protein translated from the DNA. The gene calls are TRDV2 and TRDJ1; D gene ambiguous. The CDR3 covers 14 residues. Per germline, CDR1 GEAIGNYY and CDR2 EKD. CDR3 protein: CACDTIGATDELIF. DNA for the CDR3: TGTGCCTGTGATACGATAGGGGCCACCGATGAACTCATCTTT.

A remark on this clone: The protein recorded in TCRdb matches a much larger clone and deviates from this DNA's translation at residue 9, suggesting a read error; the protein here is obtained by translating the DNA. The chain couples TRDV2 to TRDJ3; 7 bases map to TRDD3. Germline CDR1 reads GEAIGNYY; CDR2 reads EKD. V dropped 3 bases and J dropped 0; count of bases not matched to a gene: 7. CDR3 size: 18 residues. For the CDR3, the DNA is TGTGCCTGTGACCCCGTTACTGGGGACTCCTGGGACACCCGACAGATGTTTTTC. Translating gives CACDPVTGDSWDTRQMFF.

This clone was detected only a few times. This likely traces to a read error, being one base from a far larger clone. Other DNA sequences from this sample encode an identical CDR3 as well. V is TRDV2 and J is TRDJ1; D possibly corresponds to TRDD3 (6 bases). In germline, CDR1 is GEAIGNYY, CDR2 EKD. Trimming cost V 3 bases and J 2 bases, with 24 bases left between them. This CDR3 contains 18 residues. Here the CDR3 reads CACDAVLGDTKWTDKLIF. The CDR3 bases are TGTGCCTGTGACGCAGTACTGGGAGATACAAAGTGGACCGATAAACTCATCTTT.

This clone was observed a handful of times. TCRdb's entry gives the protein of a much larger clone, which mismatches this DNA's translation at residue 6, likely from a read error; the protein reported here is translated from the DNA. The rearrangement joins TRDV1 to TRDJ1, with 10 bases that match TRDD3. The junction had 28 bases not matched to a gene; V was cut back by 0 bases and J by 0 bases. The CDR3 has 25 residues. Germline CDR1 and CDR2: TSWWSYY and QGS. CDR3 nucleotide sequence: TGTGCTCTTGGGGAACTCCAGCCCACCGGGCCTTCCTGGGTGGGGGATACTGTCGACACCGATAAACTCATCTTT. Protein sequence: CALGELQPTGPSWVGDTVDTDKLIF.

This clone was observed a few times. With a far larger clone one base away, a read error is the likely cause. The chain recombines TRDV2 with TRDJ1, with no clear D. CDR3 size: 17 residues. CDR1 is GEAIGNYY, CDR2 EKD, per germline. CDR3 in DNA: TGTGCCTGTGGCACCGTGGTGCGAGCTTCGTACACCGATAAACTCATCTTT. This translates into CACGTVVRASYTDKLIF.

Comments on this clone: A much larger clone is a single base away; this may be a read error. The chain is built from TRDV2 and TRDJ1, with 8 positions matching TRDD3. The J gene is absent in TCRdb and was assigned here via DNA matching to germline. CDR1 and CDR2 from the germline V gene are GEAIGNYY and EKD. V lost 1 base and J lost 8; bases outside the gene matches: 14. This CDR3 has 16 amino acids. The CDR3 DNA follows: TGTGCCTGTGACACTATTACTGGGGGTCCTAGCCCAAAACTCATCTTT. Residues: CACDTITGGPSPKLIF.

In its sample, this clone was seen a few times. The chain joins TRDV2 to TRDJ3; TRDD3 aligns across 7 bases. This CDR3 has 19 amino acids. CDR1 is GEAIGNYY, CDR2 EKD, per germline. The V segment lost 1 base and the J segment 2 bases; nucleotides outside the gene matches: 10. CDR3 amino acids: CACDTVTGDIAWDTRQMFF. In nucleotides, the CDR3 is TGTGCCTGTGACACTGTTACTGGGGATATCGCCTGGGACACCCGACAGATGTTTTTC.

With respect to this clone: The translation of this DNA and the TCRdb protein of a much larger clone differ at residue 15, probably owing to a read error; the protein shown here is translated from the DNA. The chain employs TRAV29/DV5 and TRDJ1; 7 bases fit TRDD3. V trimming: 1 base; J trimming: 4 bases; junction bases outside the gene matches: 31. The V gene's germline CDR1 is NSMFDY and CDR2 ISSIKDK. The length of the CDR3 is 22 residues. The CDR3 reads CAASSQRRRPYWGSNGSDKLIF. DNA of the CDR3: TGTGCAGCAAGCTCTCAGCGAAGGAGACCTTACTGGGGATCTAATGGGAGCGATAAACTCATCTTT.

This clone is labeled as medium-sized. This sequence joins TRDV2 and TRDJ1; TRDD3 might be the D (6 bases). V lost 1 base, J lost 5 bases, and 16 bases lay in between. Germline CDR1 is GEAIGNYY and CDR2 is EKD. This CDR3 is 15 amino acids long. For the CDR3, the DNA is TGTGCCTGTGACACTCTGGGGCCGCGCGGGGATAAACTCATCTTT. Protein: CACDTLGPRGDKLIF.

Here the J gene is TRDJ1 and the V gene is not called; the table's TRDD3 call for D was not verified on the DNA. The CDR3 spans 18 residues. CDR3 in amino acids: CACDSVLGDTKSTDQLIF. The DNA of the CDR3 is TGTGCCTGTGACTCAGTCCTGGGGGATACCAAGTCGACCGATCAACTCATCTTT.

Remarks on this clone: Only one base separates this from a far larger clonotype, so it likely reflects a read error. The V and J genes are TRDV1 and TRDJ1; D possibly uses TRDD2 or TRDD3 (5 bases each). V was cut by 0 bases and J by 0 bases, with 29 bases left in between. CDR3 length: 22 amino acids. Germline V gene lookup returns CDR1 TSWWSYY and CDR2 QGS. The CDR3 DNA reads as TGTGCTCTTGGGGAACTAAGTCCTAGACCCTACGGATTCTGGGCTGACACCGATAAACTCATCTTT. Residues: CALGELSPRPYGFWADTDKLIF.

This clone is labeled as medium-sized. The chain employs TRDV1 and TRDJ1, with 7 bases that match TRDD3. The CDR3 spans 21 residues. V was pared by 1 base and J by 0 bases, with 20 bases of the junction left unmatched. Per the germline V gene, CDR1 is TSWWSYY and CDR2 is QGS. The CDR3 nucleotides read TGTGCTCTTGGGGAACCCAAGTCCCTACTATGGGGGAGAGGATACACCGATAAACTCATCTTT. This translates into CALGEPKSLLWGRGYTDKLIF.

This clone was observed a handful of times. The chain recombines TRDV2 with TRDJ1, with D unclear. In the absence of a J gene in TCRdb, the DNA was matched to germline to assign it here. Germline V gives CDR1 GEAIGNYY, CDR2 EKD. V lost 3 bases to trimming and J lost 2 bases, with 24 bases between them. This CDR3 comprises 18 residues. CDR3 sequence (DNA): TGTGCCTGTGACGCAGGACGGGTGGAGACAAAGTGGACCGATAAACTCATCTTT. It encodes CACDAGRVETKWTDKLIF.

By sample fraction, this clone is large. The V and J genes are TRDV2 and TRDJ1; 13 bases are a match to TRDD3. This CDR3 contains 25 residues. V shed 0 bases, J shed 3 bases, and the junction held 30 bases outside the gene matches. Per germline, CDR1 GEAIGNYY and CDR2 EKD. This chain's CDR3 is CACDTGFSVSPTGGYAMLSPDKLIF. CDR3 sequence (DNA): TGTGCCTGTGACACCGGTTTCTCCGTCTCCCCTACTGGGGGATACGCGATGCTGTCGCCCGATAAACTCATCTTT.

By proportion, this clone is hyperexpanded (1% or more). This CDR3 is also generated by other DNA sequences in the sample. The V gene is TRDV2, the J gene TRDJ1, with D perhaps matching TRDD3 (5 bases). Between the trimmed V and J ends, which lost 0 bases and 0 bases, there was a span of 19 bases. The CDR3 runs 18 residues. The germline V gene has CDR1 GEAIGNYY and CDR2 EKD. DNA for the CDR3: TGTGCCTGTGACACCGTAGAATCGGGGACTGCGAACACCGATAAACTCATCTTT. Its translation is CACDTVESGTANTDKLIF.

In its sample, this clone is large. This chain connects TRDV2 to TRDJ3; 13 nucleotides line up with TRDD3. Germline V gives CDR1 GEAIGNYY, CDR2 EKD. The length of the CDR3 is 23 residues. V shed 0 bases and J 1 base; nucleotides not matched to a gene: 14. The CDR3 nucleotides read TGTGCCTGTGACACCGTACTGGGGGATACGCCCTTGGAAATGTCCTGGGACACCCGACAGATGTTTTTC. This codes for CACDTVLGDTPLEMSWDTRQMFF.

A word on this clone: This DNA's translation differs at residues 5 and 10 from TCRdb's protein, which comes from a much larger clone; a read error is likely, and the protein shown is translated from the DNA. The gene calls are TRDV2 and TRDJ1; the D gene is possibly TRDD3 (5 bases). Trimming removed 3 bases at V and 0 bases at J, with 22 bases between. The V gene's germline CDR1 is GEAIGNYY and CDR2 EKD. CDR3 length equals 18 residues. The CDR3 sequence is CACDAVESGAANTDKLIF. In nucleotides, the CDR3 is TGTGCCTGTGACGCCGTAGAATCGGGGGCTGCGAACACCGATAAACTCATCTTT.

This clone was seen a few times. The mismatch at residue 19 between this DNA's translation and the TCRdb protein of a much larger clone likely reflects a read error; the protein shown is translated from the DNA. The chain recombines TRAV29/DV5 with TRDJ1; the match to TRDD3 covers 11 bases. Trimming took 0 bases from V and 4 from J; bases not matched to a gene: 32. CDR1 is NSMFDY and CDR2 is ISSIKDK in the germline V gene. The CDR3 length is 24 residues. The chain's CDR3 is CAASVLLPRDWGIRDQPYIDKLIF. The DNA for the CDR3 is TGTGCAGCAAGCGTCCTCCTACCAAGAGATTGGGGGATACGAGATCAACCGTACATCGATAAACTCATCTTT.

A word on this clone: This likely came from a read error, as a far larger clone is one base away. V usage is TRDV3 and J usage is TRDJ1, with D perhaps given as TRDD2 or TRDD3 (7 bases each). The J gene, not given by TCRdb, was assigned here from a germline match of the nucleotide sequence. In germline, CDR1 is TVYSNPD, CDR2 GDNSRS (reference sequence). This CDR3 is built from 20 residues. Trimming left V 2 bases short and J 0 bases short, with 31 bases between. CDR3: CAFEGTSYSWGTTYTDKLIF. CDR3 bases: TGTGCCTTTGAGGGGACTTCCTATAGTTGGGGGACAACATACACCGATAAACTCATCTTT.

A remark on this clone: A far more abundant clone sits one base away, making this likely a read error. The same CDR3 can be traced to other DNA sequences in this sample. The V and J genes are TRDV2 and TRDJ1; no clear D gene. This CDR3 contains 15 residues. Germline-derived CDR1 and CDR2 are GEAIGNYY and EKD. The CDR3 region has the DNA TGTGCCTGTGACTCTCTCGGGACTTACACTGATAAACTCATCTTT. Translated: CACDSLGTYTDKLIF.

As regards this clone: The protein TCRdb gives is from a much larger clone and does not agree with this DNA's translation at residue 8, likely a read error; the protein shown here comes from the DNA. The rearrangement uses TRDV2 and TRDJ1, with a possible D match to TRDD3 (6 bases). The CDR3 extends over 19 amino acids. Germline V gene lookup returns CDR1 GEAIGNYY and CDR2 EKD. With 0 bases removed from V and 2 bases from J, the gap between germline ends came to 24 bases. The CDR3 DNA is TGTGCCTGTGACACCATTGGGGGCCCAACCAAAGCCTTAACCGATAAACTCATCTTT. Translation: CACDTIGGPTKALTDKLIF.